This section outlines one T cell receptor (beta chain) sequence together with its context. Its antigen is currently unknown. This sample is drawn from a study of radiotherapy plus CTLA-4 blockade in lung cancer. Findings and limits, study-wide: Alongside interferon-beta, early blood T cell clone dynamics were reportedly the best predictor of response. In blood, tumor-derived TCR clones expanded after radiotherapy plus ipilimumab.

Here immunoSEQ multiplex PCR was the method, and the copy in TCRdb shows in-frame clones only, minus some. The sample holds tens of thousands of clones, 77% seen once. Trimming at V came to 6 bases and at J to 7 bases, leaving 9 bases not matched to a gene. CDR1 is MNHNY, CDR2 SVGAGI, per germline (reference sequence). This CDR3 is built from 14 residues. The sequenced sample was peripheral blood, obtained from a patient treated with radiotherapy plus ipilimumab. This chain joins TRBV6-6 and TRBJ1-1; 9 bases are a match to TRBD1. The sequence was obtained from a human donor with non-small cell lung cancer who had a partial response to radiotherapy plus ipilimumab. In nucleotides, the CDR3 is TGTGCCAGCAGGAACCCGGGACAGGGAGGTGAAGCTTTCTTT. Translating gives CASRNPGQGGEAFF.